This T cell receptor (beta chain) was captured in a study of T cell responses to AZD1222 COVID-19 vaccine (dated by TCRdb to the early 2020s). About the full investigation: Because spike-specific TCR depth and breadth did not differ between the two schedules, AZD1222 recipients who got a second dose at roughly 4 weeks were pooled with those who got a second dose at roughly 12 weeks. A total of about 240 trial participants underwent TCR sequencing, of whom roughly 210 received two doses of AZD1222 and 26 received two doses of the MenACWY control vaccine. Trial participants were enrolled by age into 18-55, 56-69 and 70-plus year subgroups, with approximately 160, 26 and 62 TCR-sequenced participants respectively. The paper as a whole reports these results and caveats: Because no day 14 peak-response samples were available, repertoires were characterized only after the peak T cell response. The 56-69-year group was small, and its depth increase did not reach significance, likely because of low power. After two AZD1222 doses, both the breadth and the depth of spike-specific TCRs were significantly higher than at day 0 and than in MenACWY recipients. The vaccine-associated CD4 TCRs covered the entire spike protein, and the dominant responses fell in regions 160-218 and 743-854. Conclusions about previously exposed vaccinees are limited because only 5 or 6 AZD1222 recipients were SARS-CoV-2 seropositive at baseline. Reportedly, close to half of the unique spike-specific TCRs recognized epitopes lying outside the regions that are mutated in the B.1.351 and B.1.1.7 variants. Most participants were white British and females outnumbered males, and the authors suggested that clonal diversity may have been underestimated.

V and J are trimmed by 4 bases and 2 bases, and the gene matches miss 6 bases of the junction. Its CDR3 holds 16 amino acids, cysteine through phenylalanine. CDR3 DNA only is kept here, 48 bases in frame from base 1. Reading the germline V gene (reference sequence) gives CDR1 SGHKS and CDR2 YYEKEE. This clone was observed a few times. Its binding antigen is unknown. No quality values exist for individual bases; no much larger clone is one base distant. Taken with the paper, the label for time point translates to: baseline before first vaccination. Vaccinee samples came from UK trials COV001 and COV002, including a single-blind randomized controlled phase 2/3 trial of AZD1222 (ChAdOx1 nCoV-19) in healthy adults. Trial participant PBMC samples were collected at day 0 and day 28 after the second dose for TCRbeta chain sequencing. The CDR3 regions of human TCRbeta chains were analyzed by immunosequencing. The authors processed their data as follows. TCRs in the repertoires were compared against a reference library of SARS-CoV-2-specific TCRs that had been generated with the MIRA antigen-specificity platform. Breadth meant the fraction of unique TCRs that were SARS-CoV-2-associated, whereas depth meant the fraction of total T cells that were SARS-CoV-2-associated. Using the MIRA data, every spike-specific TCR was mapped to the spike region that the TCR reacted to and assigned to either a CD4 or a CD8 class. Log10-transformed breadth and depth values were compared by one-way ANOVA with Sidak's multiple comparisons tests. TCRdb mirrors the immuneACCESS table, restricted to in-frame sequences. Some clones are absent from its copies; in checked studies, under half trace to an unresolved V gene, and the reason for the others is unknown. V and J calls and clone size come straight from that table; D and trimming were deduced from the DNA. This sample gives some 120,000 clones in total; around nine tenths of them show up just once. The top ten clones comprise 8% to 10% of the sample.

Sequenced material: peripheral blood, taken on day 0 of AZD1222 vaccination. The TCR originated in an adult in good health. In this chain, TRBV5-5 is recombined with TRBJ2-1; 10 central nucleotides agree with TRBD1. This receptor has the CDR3 CASSARTGGTYNEQFF. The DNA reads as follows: TGTGCCAGCAGCGCGCGGACAGGGGGGACCTACAATGAGCAGTTCTTC.